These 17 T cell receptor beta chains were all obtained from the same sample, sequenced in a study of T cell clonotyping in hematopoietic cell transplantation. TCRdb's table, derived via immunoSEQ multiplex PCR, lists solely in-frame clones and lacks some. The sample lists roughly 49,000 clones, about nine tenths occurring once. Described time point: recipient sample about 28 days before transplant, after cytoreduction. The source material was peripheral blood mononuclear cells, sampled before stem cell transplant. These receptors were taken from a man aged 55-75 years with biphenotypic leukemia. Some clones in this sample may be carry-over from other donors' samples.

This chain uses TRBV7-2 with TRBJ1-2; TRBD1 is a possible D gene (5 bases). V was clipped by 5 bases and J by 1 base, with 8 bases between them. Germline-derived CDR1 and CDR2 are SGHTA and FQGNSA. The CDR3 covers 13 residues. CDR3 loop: CASSLDSNYGYTF. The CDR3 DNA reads TGTGCCAGCAGCCTTGACAGTAACTATGGCTACACCTTC.

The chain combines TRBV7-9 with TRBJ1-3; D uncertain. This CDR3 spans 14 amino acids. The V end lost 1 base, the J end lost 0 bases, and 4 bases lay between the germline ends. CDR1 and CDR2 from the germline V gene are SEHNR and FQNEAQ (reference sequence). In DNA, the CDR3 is TGTGCCAGCAGCTTAGTGGGCTCTGGAAACACCATATATTTT. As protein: CASSLVGSGNTIYF.

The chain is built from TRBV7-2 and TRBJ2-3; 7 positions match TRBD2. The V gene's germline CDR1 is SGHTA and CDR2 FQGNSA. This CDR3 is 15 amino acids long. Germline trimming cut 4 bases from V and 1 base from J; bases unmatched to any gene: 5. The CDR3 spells CASSYLAGGTDTQYF. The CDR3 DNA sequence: TGTGCCAGCAGCTACCTGGCGGGAGGCACAGATACGCAGTATTTT. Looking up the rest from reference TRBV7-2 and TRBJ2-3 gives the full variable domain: GAGVSQSPSNKVTEKGKDVELRCDPISGHTALYWYRQSLGQGLEFLIYFQGNSAPDKSGLPSDRFSAERTGGSVSTLTIQRTQQEDSAVYLCASSYLAGGTDTQYFGPGTRLTVL.

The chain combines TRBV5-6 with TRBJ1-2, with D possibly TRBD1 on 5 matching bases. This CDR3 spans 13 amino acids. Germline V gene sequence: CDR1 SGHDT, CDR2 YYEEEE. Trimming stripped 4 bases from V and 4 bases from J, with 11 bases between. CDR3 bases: TGTGCCAGCAGCGCAGACAGTACCTATGGCTACACCTTC. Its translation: CASSADSTYGYTF.

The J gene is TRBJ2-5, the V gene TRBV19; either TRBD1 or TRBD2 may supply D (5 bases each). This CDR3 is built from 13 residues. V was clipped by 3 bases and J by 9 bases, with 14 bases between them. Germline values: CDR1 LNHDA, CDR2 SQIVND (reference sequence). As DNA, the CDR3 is TGTGCCAGTAGTATGGGGGTCGGGGCGGCCCAGTACTTC. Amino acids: CASSMGVGAAQYF. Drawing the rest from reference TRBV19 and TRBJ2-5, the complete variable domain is DGGITQSPKYLFRKEGQNVTLSCEQNLNHDAMYWYRQDPGQGLRLIYYSQIVNDFQKGDIAEGYSVSREKKESFPLTVTSAQKNPTAFYLCASSMGVGAAQYFGPGTRLLVL.

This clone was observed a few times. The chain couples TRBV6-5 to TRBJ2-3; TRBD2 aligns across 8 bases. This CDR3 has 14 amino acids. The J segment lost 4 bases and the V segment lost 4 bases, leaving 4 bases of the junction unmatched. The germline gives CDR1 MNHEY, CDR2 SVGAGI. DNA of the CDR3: TGTGCCAGCAGTTCCGGACTAGCCGCAGATACGCAGTATTTT. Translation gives CASSSGLAADTQYF.

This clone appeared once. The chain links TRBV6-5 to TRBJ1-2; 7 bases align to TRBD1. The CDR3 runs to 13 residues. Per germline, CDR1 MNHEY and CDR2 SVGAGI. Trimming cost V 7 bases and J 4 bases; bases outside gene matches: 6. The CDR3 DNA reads TGTGCCAGCAAAAAGGGGGCTGGCTATGGCTACACCTTC. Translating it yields CASKKGAGYGYTF.

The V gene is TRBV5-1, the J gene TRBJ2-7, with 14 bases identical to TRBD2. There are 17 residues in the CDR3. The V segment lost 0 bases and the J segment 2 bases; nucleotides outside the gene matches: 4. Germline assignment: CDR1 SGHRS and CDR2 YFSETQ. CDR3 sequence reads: CASSLDVTSGRAYEQYF. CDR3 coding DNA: TGCGCCAGCAGCTTGGATGTGACTAGCGGGAGGGCCTACGAGCAGTACTTC.

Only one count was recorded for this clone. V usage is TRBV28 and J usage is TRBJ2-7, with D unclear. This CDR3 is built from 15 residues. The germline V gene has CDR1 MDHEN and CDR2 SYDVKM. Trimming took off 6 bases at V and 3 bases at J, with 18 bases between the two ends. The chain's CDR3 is CASSPTSPTDYEQYF. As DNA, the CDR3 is TGTGCCAGCAGCCCTACCTCTCCCACGGACTACGAGCAGTACTTC.

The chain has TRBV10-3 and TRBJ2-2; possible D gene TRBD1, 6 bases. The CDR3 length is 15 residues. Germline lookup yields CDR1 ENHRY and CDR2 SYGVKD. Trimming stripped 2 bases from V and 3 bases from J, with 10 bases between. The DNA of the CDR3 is TGTGCCATCAGTGAGCTAGGGGGAGACACCGGGGAGCTGTTTTTT. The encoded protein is CAISELGGDTGELFF.

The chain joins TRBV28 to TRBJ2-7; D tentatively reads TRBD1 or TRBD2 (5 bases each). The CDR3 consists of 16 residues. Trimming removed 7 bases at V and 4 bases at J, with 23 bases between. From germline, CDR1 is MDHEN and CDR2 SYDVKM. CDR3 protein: CASTYLLGSGGYEQYF. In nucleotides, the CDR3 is TGTGCCAGCACCTATCTATTAGGCAGTGGGGGATACGAGCAGTACTTC. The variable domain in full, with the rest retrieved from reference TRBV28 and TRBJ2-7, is DVKVTQSSRYLVKRTGEKVFLECVQDMDHENMFWYRQDPGLGLRLIYFSYDVKMKEKGDIPEGYSVSREKKERFSLILESASTNQTSMYLCASTYLLGSGGYEQYFGPGTRLTVT.

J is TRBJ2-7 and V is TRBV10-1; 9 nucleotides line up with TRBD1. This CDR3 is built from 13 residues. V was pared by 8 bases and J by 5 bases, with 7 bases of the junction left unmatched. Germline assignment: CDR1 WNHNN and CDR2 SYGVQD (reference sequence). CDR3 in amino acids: CASGGQGIHEQYF. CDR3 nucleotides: TGCGCCAGCGGGGGACAGGGTATCCACGAGCAGTACTTC.

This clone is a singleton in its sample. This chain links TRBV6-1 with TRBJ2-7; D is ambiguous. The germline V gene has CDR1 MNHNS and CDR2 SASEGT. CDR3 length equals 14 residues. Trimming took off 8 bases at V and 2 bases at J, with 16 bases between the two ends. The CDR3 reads CASLNPARPYEQYF. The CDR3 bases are TGTGCCAGCCTGAATCCAGCGCGCCCCTACGAGCAGTACTTC.

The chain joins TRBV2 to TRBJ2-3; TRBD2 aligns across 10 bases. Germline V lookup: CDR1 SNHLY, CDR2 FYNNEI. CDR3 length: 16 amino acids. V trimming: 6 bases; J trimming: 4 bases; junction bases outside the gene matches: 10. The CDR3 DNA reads TGTGCCAGCAGGCCGACCCTAGCGGGAGTATCAGATACGCAGTATTTT. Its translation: CASRPTLAGVSDTQYF.

CDR3 in amino acids: CASSEPRAAGAYGYTF. The CDR3 bases are TGTGCCAGCAGTGAACCCAGAGCGGCAGGGGCCTATGGCTACACCTTC. The J gene is TRBJ1-2, the V gene TRBV25-1; a possible D gene is TRBD1 (6 bases). The V gene's germline CDR1 is MGHDK and CDR2 SYGVNS. The CDR3 contains 16 residues. The ends were cut back, 2 bases at V and 4 bases at J, with 17 bases in the middle.

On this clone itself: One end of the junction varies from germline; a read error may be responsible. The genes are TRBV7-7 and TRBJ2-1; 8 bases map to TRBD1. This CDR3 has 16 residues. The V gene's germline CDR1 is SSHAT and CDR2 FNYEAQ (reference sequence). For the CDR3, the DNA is TGTGCTAGCAGCTTAGCAGCAGGGGGCAGTTGGAATGAGCAGTTCTTC. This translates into CASSLAAGGSWNEQFF.

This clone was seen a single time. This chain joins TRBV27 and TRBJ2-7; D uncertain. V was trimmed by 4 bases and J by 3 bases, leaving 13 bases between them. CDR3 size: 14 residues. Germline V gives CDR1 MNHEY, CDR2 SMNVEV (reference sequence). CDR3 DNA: TGTGCCAGCAGTTCTACATTCGAGATCTACGAGCAGTACTTC. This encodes CASSSTFEIYEQYF.